These 17 T cell receptor beta chains were all obtained from the same sample, sequenced in a study of PD-1 blockade in mismatch repair-deficient tumors. Here immunoSEQ multiplex PCR was the method, and the copy in TCRdb shows in-frame clones only, minus some. Of some 100,000 clones in the sample, 82% were seen once. Material: peripheral blood, obtained around 8 months after starting pembrolizumab. The receptors shown here come from an adult with mismatch repair-deficient cancer.

The count of this clone is one. This chain links TRBV4-2 with TRBJ2-5; no reliable D call. CDR3 length: 11 residues. Trimming cost V 5 bases and J 2 bases, with 3 bases left between them. Germline-derived CDR1 and CDR2 are LGHNA and YNFKEQ. Here the CDR3 reads CASSEQETQYF. DNA for the CDR3: TGTGCCAGCAGCGAACAAGAGACCCAGTACTTC.

The rearrangement joins TRBV19 to TRBJ2-7; D call uncertain. V lost 3 bases to trimming and J lost 6 bases, with 6 bases between them. Germline assignment: CDR1 LNHDA and CDR2 SQIVND (reference sequence). CDR3 length equals 11 residues. This chain's CDR3 is CASSILGEQYF. The CDR3 DNA reads as TGTGCCAGTAGTATCCTCGGCGAGCAGTACTTC.

This clone was seen only once. The V call is TRBV11-3, the J call TRBJ2-7; 8 bases are shared with TRBD2. The CDR3 is 15 amino acids. Germline V lookup: CDR1 SGHNT, CDR2 YENEEA. Germline trimming cut 1 base from V and 5 bases from J; bases unmatched to any gene: 7. The CDR3 DNA is TGTGCCAGCAGCTTAGCGCCGGGAGGGCCCCACGAGCAGTACTTC. Translated: CASSLAPGGPHEQYF.

The chain couples TRBV21-1 to TRBJ1-2. TRBV21-1 constitutes a pseudogene. The CDR3 totals 15 residues. The CDR3 nucleotides are TGTGCCAGCAGCAACCGGGACCCTGGGGGGTATGGCTACACCTTC. Its protein product is CASSNRDPGGYGYTF.

This chain links TRBV5-6 with TRBJ2-7; 11 nucleotides match TRBD2. Germline V gene sequence: CDR1 SGHDT, CDR2 YYEEEE. V was clipped by 3 bases and J by 7 bases; unmatched bases: 9. CDR3 length: 15 residues. CDR3 loop: CASSSGLADALEQYF. The CDR3 DNA sequence: TGTGCCAGCAGCTCGGGACTAGCGGACGCCTTAGAGCAGTACTTC.

The sample holds many counts of this clone. The chain employs TRBV19 and TRBJ2-2; D might be TRBD2 (5 bases). Per the germline V gene, CDR1 is LNHDA and CDR2 is SQIVND (reference sequence). This CDR3 comprises 14 residues. Trimming cost V 7 bases and J 0 bases, with 9 bases left between them. CDR3 coding DNA: TGTGCCAGTAATCGGGATTCGAACACCGGGGAGCTGTTTTTT. This codes for CASNRDSNTGELFF.

This clone has only one observation. The chain is built from TRBV6-6 and TRBJ2-5; 7 bases are a match to TRBD1. Germline loops: CDR1 MNHNY, CDR2 SVGAGI (reference sequence). There are 16 residues in the CDR3. The ends lost 2 bases at V and 4 bases at J; junction bases unmatched: 10. CDR3 coding DNA: TGTGCCAGCAGTTACAGGGGGCCCACCGTGCGAGAGACCCAGTACTTC. Protein sequence: CASSYRGPTVRETQYF.

This clone was detected only once. The chain employs TRBV5-1 and TRBJ1-3; no clear D. Germline CDR1 and CDR2: SGHRS and YFSETQ. This CDR3 has 15 residues. Between the trimmed V and J ends, which lost 2 bases and 6 bases, there was a span of 15 bases. In DNA form, the CDR3 reads TGCGCCAGCAGCTTACGCTCTCAGGTCGAAAACACCATATATTTT. It encodes CASSLRSQVENTIYF.

The gene calls are TRBV10-3 and TRBJ2-4; 9 nucleotides match TRBD1. The CDR3 is made up of 16 amino acids. From germline, CDR1 is ENHRY and CDR2 SYGVKD. With 6 bases clipped from V and 0 bases from J, the junction kept 6 bases outside the gene matches. As DNA, the CDR3 is TGTGCCATCAGCCCTACAGGGGGCTTAGCCAAAAACATTCAGTACTTC. This translates into CAISPTGGLAKNIQYF.

V gene TRBV4-2 combines with J gene TRBJ2-4; weak D call: TRBD1 (5 bases). Trimming left V 6 bases short and J 0 bases short, with 15 bases between. This CDR3 spans 16 amino acids. The V gene's germline CDR1 is LGHNA and CDR2 YNFKEQ. The CDR3 nucleotides are TGTGCCAGCAGTCAGGACAAAGGCGTAGCCAAAAACATTCAGTACTTC. It codes for CASSQDKGVAKNIQYF.

In its sample, this clone was seen once. This chain uses TRBV5-1 with TRBJ1-4; TRBD1 aligns across 8 bases. Looked up from germline, CDR1 is SGHRS and CDR2 is YFSETQ. With V trimmed by 4 bases and J by 1 base, 3 bases remained unmatched. The length of the CDR3 is 15 residues. The CDR3 reads CASSGQGLTNEKLFF. The CDR3 DNA sequence: TGCGCCAGCAGCGGACAGGGCCTAACTAATGAAAAACTGTTTTTT.

This clone was observed a few times. The CDR3 DNA follows: TGTGCCAGCAGTGAACCTTTTAAGCGAGCTAGCTCCTACAATGAGCAGTTCTTC. It translates to CASSEPFKRASSYNEQFF. V and J are TRBV6-1 and TRBJ2-1; D uncertain. V was pared by 2 bases and J by 0 bases, with 17 bases between. There are 18 residues in the CDR3. Germline V CDR1 and CDR2: MNHNS, SASEGT.

The CDR3 reads CASSLGTSGSNEQFF. In DNA form, the CDR3 reads TGCGCCAGCAGCTTGGGTACTAGCGGGAGTAATGAGCAGTTCTTC. The V and J genes are TRBV5-1 and TRBJ2-1; 11 bases line up with TRBD2. Per the germline V gene, CDR1 is SGHRS and CDR2 is YFSETQ. The CDR3 is 15 amino acids. The V and J ends lost 0 bases and 7 bases, in that order; junction bases with no gene match: 3.

This chain connects TRBV7-8 to TRBJ2-6, with TRBD2 matching over 13 bases. From germline, CDR1 is SGHVS and CDR2 FQNEAQ. This CDR3 spans 19 amino acids. V lost 3 bases to trimming and J lost 4 bases; unmatched junction nucleotides: 9. The CDR3 is CASSFSGLAGFAGANVLTF. The DNA for the CDR3 is TGTGCCAGCAGCTTTTCGGGACTAGCGGGATTTGCGGGGGCCAACGTCCTGACTTTC.

The CDR3 sequence: CASSRQGAQKPQHF. CDR3 sequence (DNA): TGTGCCAGCAGTCGACAGGGGGCCCAGAAGCCCCAGCATTTT. The V gene is TRBV6-5, the J gene TRBJ1-5, with TRBD1 matching over 10 bases. This CDR3 has 14 residues. V was clipped by 5 bases and J by 8 bases; unmatched bases: 6. The germline CDR1 and CDR2 sequences are MNHEY and SVGAGI.

The chain recombines TRBV7-3 with TRBJ1-2; D remains ambiguous. The CDR3 totals 15 residues. V lost 5 bases and J lost 4, with 17 bases in between. Per the germline V gene, CDR1 is SGHTA and CDR2 is FQGTGA. CDR3 loop: CASSPPGKTLYGYTF. As DNA, the CDR3 is TGTGCCAGCAGCCCCCCCGGGAAAACCCTCTATGGCTACACCTTC.

The chain links TRBV9 to TRBJ2-1, with unresolved D. Germline values: CDR1 SGDLS, CDR2 YYNGEE. The V and J ends lost 0 bases and 12 bases respectively, with 13 bases between them. This CDR3 is built from 13 residues. This CDR3 reads CASSVATAPPQFF. The CDR3 DNA follows: TGTGCCAGCAGCGTAGCTACGGCGCCCCCGCAGTTCTTC.